The 27 T cell receptor beta chains given below trace back to one sample, sequenced in a study of T cell repertoires in ileal Crohn's disease. Some clones are missing from TCRdb's copy, which holds only in-frame ones; the method was immunoSEQ multiplex PCR. The sample includes some 11,000 clones, roughly 72% of them seen just once. Time point in this sample: neoterminal ileum biopsy at postoperative endoscopy, about 6 months after surgery. What was sequenced was ileal tissue. The receptors were sampled from an adult with Crohn's disease.

The chain couples TRBV7-2 to TRBJ2-1, with TRBD2 identical over 9 bases. V lost 6 bases and J lost 3; bases outside the gene matches: 3. Germline CDR1 and CDR2: SGHTA and FQGNSA. The CDR3 totals 14 residues. CDR3 amino acids: CASRVSGSYNEQFF. CDR3 bases: TGTGCCAGCAGGGTTAGCGGGAGCTACAATGAGCAGTTCTTC.

The chain carries TRBV30 and TRBJ2-3; the match to TRBD2 covers 8 bases. Trimming cost V 8 bases and J 4 bases; bases outside gene matches: 14. Looked up from germline, CDR1 is GTSNPN and CDR2 is SVGIG (reference sequence). The CDR3 length is 15 residues. The CDR3 DNA follows: TGTGCCGGGATGGGAGGGCGGGAGGTCCCAGATACGCAGTATTTT. It yields the protein CAGMGGREVPDTQYF.

The chain uses TRBV7-2 and TRBJ2-1; 10 bases are shared with TRBD2. Looked up from germline, CDR1 is SGHTA and CDR2 is FQGNSA. The CDR3 length is 15 residues. V shed 6 bases, J shed 3 bases, and the junction held 5 bases outside the gene matches. Written as DNA, the CDR3 is TGTGCCAGCAGGACCGGGACTAGCGACTACAATGAGCAGTTCTTC. Amino acids: CASRTGTSDYNEQFF.

This sequence joins TRBV19 and TRBJ2-2; TRBD1 aligns across 12 bases. CDR3 length: 16 amino acids. Germline V lookup: CDR1 LNHDA, CDR2 SQIVND (reference sequence). The V and J ends lost 6 bases and 3 bases, in that order; junction bases with no gene match: 5. The CDR3 nucleotides read TGTGCCAGTAGCCTCCGGGACAGGGGGCACACCGGGGAGCTGTTTTTT. Translated: CASSLRDRGHTGELFF.

The chain employs TRBV2 and TRBJ2-7; possibly TRBD2 for D (5 bases). Germline lookup yields CDR1 SNHLY and CDR2 FYNNEI. V shed 7 bases and J shed 6 bases, with 13 bases lying between them. This CDR3 has 12 residues. The CDR3 DNA reads TGTGCCAGCATAAGTTTAGGGAGCGAGCAGTACTTC. It is translated as CASISLGSEQYF.

This sequence joins TRBV27 and TRBJ2-7; 7 bases are a match to TRBD1. The CDR3 consists of 17 residues. The trim removed 4 bases at V and 0 bases at J, leaving 12 bases unmatched. CDR1 and CDR2 from the germline V gene are MNHEY and SMNVEV (reference sequence). The CDR3 protein is CASSSGARGGLSYEQYF. The CDR3 DNA reads TGTGCCAGCAGTTCCGGGGCTAGAGGGGGCCTCTCCTACGAGCAGTACTTC.

This chain connects TRBV30 to TRBJ1-6, with unresolved D. The CDR3 has 13 residues. V was clipped by 2 bases and J by 11 bases, with 13 bases between them. Looked up from germline, CDR1 is GTSNPN and CDR2 is SVGIG (reference sequence). In DNA, the CDR3 is TGTGCCTGGAGTATAGGCGAGGTGGCACCCCTCCACTTT. Translation: CAWSIGEVAPLHF.

The J gene is TRBJ2-7, the V gene TRBV2; no definite D call. The CDR3 totals 14 residues. V lost 8 bases to trimming and J lost 4 bases, with 18 bases between them. The germline V gene has CDR1 SNHLY and CDR2 FYNNEI. This chain's CDR3 is CASAFRVSLYEQYF. CDR3 nucleotide sequence: TGTGCCAGCGCTTTCCGGGTCTCACTGTACGAGCAGTACTTC.

The chain is built from TRBV27 and TRBJ2-3, with 14 bases fitting TRBD2. CDR3 length: 15 amino acids. Per the germline V gene, CDR1 is MNHEY and CDR2 is SMNVEV (reference sequence). J lost 11 bases, V lost 2 bases, and 6 bases had no gene match. This CDR3 is CASSLRGTSGSKQYF. As DNA, the CDR3 is TGTGCCAGCAGTTTAAGAGGGACTAGCGGGAGTAAGCAGTATTTT.

The CDR3 protein is CASRWTGETGELFF. Written as DNA, the CDR3 is TGTGCCAGCAGATGGACAGGGGAAACCGGGGAGCTGTTTTTT. The chain uses TRBV6-5 and TRBJ2-2; 9 positions agree with TRBD1. V shed 6 bases, J shed 5 bases, and the junction held 4 bases outside the gene matches. Germline assignment: CDR1 MNHEY and CDR2 SVGAGI. The CDR3 spans 14 residues.

This clone was observed a few times. CDR3 protein: CASSEFSGRFNEQFF. The CDR3 coding sequence is TGTGCCAGCAGTGAGTTTAGCGGGAGATTCAATGAGCAGTTCTTC. This rearrangement joins TRBV6-4 to TRBJ2-1; 9 bases map to TRBD2. This CDR3 spans 15 amino acids. The germline gives CDR1 MRHNA, CDR2 SNTAGT. The V gene end was trimmed by 3 bases and the J gene end by 6 bases; junction bases not matched to a gene: 6.

The V call is TRBV12-5, the J call TRBJ1-1; D may be TRBD1 (5 bases). Per germline, CDR1 LGHNT and CDR2 FRNRAP. This CDR3 has 16 residues. V was cut by 4 bases and J by 2 bases, with 17 bases left in between. The CDR3 is CASGYTYGQGNTEAFF. The DNA of the CDR3 is TGTGCTAGTGGTTATACCTATGGGCAGGGAAACACTGAAGCTTTCTTT.

The chain has TRBV5-1 and TRBJ2-7; tentative D call: TRBD1 (7 bases). CDR3 length: 14 amino acids. V was trimmed by 4 bases and J by 1 base, leaving 12 bases between them. Germline assignment: CDR1 SGHRS and CDR2 YFSETQ. DNA of the CDR3: TGCGCCAGCAGCAAGCAGGGGGGTTCCTACGAGCAGTACTTC. Amino acids: CASSKQGGSYEQYF.

Note on this clone: The sample carries other DNA sequences with the same CDR3. The CDR3 bases are TGTGCCTGGAGGCGACAGGGCAACACTGAAGCTTTCTTT. Translation: CAWRRQGNTEAFF. The chain is built from TRBV30 and TRBJ1-1; TRBD1 agrees at 7 bases. The V gene end was trimmed by 3 bases and the J gene end by 2 bases; junction bases not matched to a gene: 3. Germline lookup yields CDR1 GTSNPN and CDR2 SVGIG (reference sequence). The CDR3 length is 13 residues.

The V gene is TRBV7-2, the J gene TRBJ2-7; 7 nucleotides align to TRBD2. J was trimmed by 3 bases and V by 0 bases; bases with no gene match: 2. Germline values: CDR1 SGHTA, CDR2 FQGNSA. This CDR3 is built from 14 residues. The CDR3 here is CASSLAPSGYEQYF. In nucleotides, the CDR3 is TGTGCCAGCAGCTTAGCGCCTAGCGGCTACGAGCAGTACTTC.

The rearrangement uses TRBV28 and TRBJ2-7; tentatively, D is TRBD2 (6 bases). The germline V and J ends were trimmed by 2 bases and 0 bases, with 11 bases remaining between them. The CDR3 sequence is 15 residues long. From germline, CDR1 is MDHEN and CDR2 SYDVKM. The CDR3 DNA reads TGTGCCAGCAGTTTAGCGGGATCGAGCTCCTACGAGCAGTACTTC. It encodes CASSLAGSSSYEQYF.

The chain links TRBV7-2 to TRBJ1-5; no clear D. Germline CDR1 reads SGHTA; CDR2 reads FQGNSA. This CDR3 region has 14 residues. Trimming stripped 5 bases from V and 7 bases from J, with 15 bases between. The CDR3 nucleotides read TGTGCCAGCAGCCGAGACTCGTCTAGACAGCCCCAGCATTTT. It specifies CASSRDSSRQPQHF.

The chain employs TRBV27 and TRBJ2-7, with 9 bases that match TRBD1. CDR3 length: 15 amino acids. Per germline, CDR1 MNHEY and CDR2 SMNVEV (reference sequence). The V segment lost 4 bases and the J segment 3 bases; nucleotides outside the gene matches: 7. The CDR3 nucleotides read TGTGCCAGCAGTTCCGAGGGACAGGGAAACTACGAGCAGTACTTC. It is translated as CASSSEGQGNYEQYF.

V gene TRBV6-1 combines with J gene TRBJ1-4, with D uncertain. V lost 7 bases and J 11 bases, leaving 11 bases between the germline ends. Germline-derived CDR1 and CDR2 are MNHNS and SASEGT. This CDR3 is 11 amino acids long. In DNA form, the CDR3 reads TGTGCCAGCACCGAATCTAGGAAACTGTTTTTT. Translating gives CASTESRKLFF.

This rearrangement joins TRBV9 to TRBJ1-5; TRBD1 aligns across 9 bases. CDR3 size: 14 residues. V shed 3 bases and J 6 bases; nucleotides not matched to a gene: 4. The germline CDR1 and CDR2 sequences are SGDLS and YYNGEE. CDR3: CASSAGTGSQPQHF. As DNA, the CDR3 is TGTGCCAGCAGCGCAGGGACAGGGTCTCAGCCCCAGCATTTT.

The chain couples TRBV29-1 to TRBJ1-4; D possibly corresponds to TRBD1 (6 bases). The germline V gene encodes CDR1 SQVTM and CDR2 ANQGSEA. V lost 1 base to trimming and J lost 6 bases, with 9 bases between them. This CDR3 has 13 amino acids. The CDR3 DNA sequence: TGCAGCGTTGAAGGAGGGGGAGATGAAAAACTGTTTTTT. The encoded protein is CSVEGGGDEKLFF.

This clone has just a few counts. The chain has TRBV4-2 and TRBJ1-2; D may be TRBD1 (6 bases). CDR3 size: 16 residues. Trimming stripped 5 bases from V and 4 bases from J, with 20 bases between. CDR1 and CDR2 (germline): LGHNA, YNFKEQ. In nucleotides, the CDR3 is TGTGCCAGCAGCTCCAACCCGGCAGGGGCCTTCTATGGCTACACCTTC. Translated: CASSSNPAGAFYGYTF.

CDR3 in amino acids: CASSSRGGRADEQYF. CDR3 nucleotides: TGTGCCAGCAGCTCTCGAGGCGGGAGGGCCGACGAGCAGTACTTC. V and J are TRBV5-4 and TRBJ2-7, with 9 nucleotides matching TRBD2. CDR3 length equals 15 residues. After removal of 3 bases from V and 5 bases from J, the junction contained 9 bases not matched to a gene. In germline, CDR1 is SGHNT, CDR2 YYREEE (reference sequence).

The chain links TRBV28 to TRBJ2-2, with D tentatively TRBD2 (7 bases). Trimming left V 3 bases short and J 3 bases short, with 14 bases between. Looked up from germline, CDR1 is MDHEN and CDR2 is SYDVKM. The CDR3 extends over 16 amino acids. Here the CDR3 reads CASSFGGGTDTGELFF. In DNA, the CDR3 is TGTGCCAGCAGTTTTGGCGGGGGCACGGACACCGGGGAGCTGTTTTTT.

The J gene is TRBJ2-1, the V gene TRBV6-1; D is unclear. CDR1 is MNHNS, CDR2 SASEGT, per germline. V shed 6 bases and J shed 5 bases, with 11 bases lying between them. The CDR3 runs to 13 residues. The CDR3 is CASRVRLDNEQFF. The CDR3 DNA is TGTGCCAGCAGGGTTAGACTGGACAATGAGCAGTTCTTC.

The gene calls are TRBV5-4 and TRBJ1-4; 7 bases are a match to TRBD1. CDR3 length: 14 residues. Germline values: CDR1 SGHNT, CDR2 YYREEE (reference sequence). V gave up 2 bases and J gave up 5 bases; unmatched junction bases: 3. CDR3 in DNA: TGTGCCAGCAGCTTAGACAGGGTGAATGAAAAACTGTTTTTT. Its protein product is CASSLDRVNEKLFF.

The gene calls are TRBV7-9 and TRBJ1-2; TRBD1 might be the D (6 bases). Germline lookup yields CDR1 SEHNR and CDR2 FQNEAQ (reference sequence). V was pared by 1 base and J by 4 bases, with 10 bases between. The CDR3 sequence is 14 residues long. The chain's CDR3 is CASSLGTGPYGYTF. In nucleotides, the CDR3 is TGTGCCAGCAGCTTAGGTACAGGGCCCTATGGCTACACCTTC. The full variable domain, its missing parts supplied by reference TRBV7-9 and TRBJ1-2, is DTGVSQNPRHKITKRGQNVTFRCDPISEHNRLYWYRQTLGQGPEFLTYFQNEAQLEKSRLLSDRFSAERPKGSFSTLEIQRTEQGDSAMYLCASSLGTGPYGYTFGSGTRLTVV.